What follows describes a single TCR beta chain. Its antigen is unidentified. The data were obtained in a study of T cell responses to AZD1222 COVID-19 vaccine. Study-wide points: Seropositive AZD1222 recipients at baseline numbered only 6 or 7. Unmutated variant regions are reportedly targeted by nearly half of spike-specific TCRs.

CDR1 and CDR2 (germline): SGHKS, YYEKEE (reference sequence). The CDR3 is made up of 13 amino acids. Trimming pared 0 bases from V and 1 base from J, leaving 4 bases between. The table came from immunoSEQ multiplex PCR; TCRdb's copy has only in-frame clones and leaves some out. The repertoire holds some 150,000 clones, with 92% as singletons. The J gene is TRBJ1-1, the V gene TRBV5-5, with no clear D. The sequenced sample was peripheral blood, obtained 28 days after the second AZD1222 dose. The clonotype comes from an adult who received the AZD1222 COVID-19 vaccine. The CDR3 sequence is CASSLDWNTEAFF. Written as DNA, the CDR3 is TGTGCCAGCAGCTTGGACTGGAACACTGAAGCTTTCTTT.